This T cell receptor (beta chain) derives from a study of identical twins. V lost 3 bases and J lost 7; bases outside the gene matches: 8. There are 15 residues in the CDR3. The germline gives CDR1 SGHVT, CDR2 SQSDAQ. Template switching created a universal primer site, and the cDNA included unique molecular identifiers. From the 5' RACE reads, TCRdb called clonotypes with MiXCR, one entry per CDR3 protein. The table shows about 200,000 distinct CDR3 sequences, with around 8.1% occurring only once. These same records also appear under a second study, on yellow fever vaccine responses in identical twins. That paper adds: Twins' vaccine T cell response reportedly gave the appearance of partial convergence and partial personalization.

J is TRBJ2-1 and V is TRBV7-4, with 8 bases identical to TRBD2. The sequenced sample was memory (CD45RO+) T cells sorted from blood. The sequence was collected from a young woman in good health. CDR3 DNA: TGTGCCAGCAGCTTTGAGCGGGGGCCTGGGAATGAGCAGTTCTTC. Its protein product is CASSFERGPGNEQFF. The full variable domain, with the rest looked up from reference TRBV7-4 and TRBJ2-1, is GAGVSQSPRYKVAKRGRDVALRCDSISGHVTLYWYRQTLGQGSEVLTYSQSDAQRDKSGRPSGRFSAERPERSVSTLKIQRTEQGDSAVYLCASSFERGPGNEQFFGPGTRLTVL.